This T cell receptor (beta chain) emerged from a study of blood T cell repertoires in COVID-19. As for the study in general: Researchers got acute and convalescent COVID-19 samples from the United States, Italy and Spain. The cDNA or gDNA used as material had been derived from T cells, B-cell-depleted T cells, or PBMCs.

In the source study's methods: Counts of nucleated cells, estimated from reference gene primer amplification, were obtained. Measured with immunoSEQ multiplex PCR; TCRdb has only the in-frame clones, and not every one. The DNA gave D and trimming, while V, J and clone size come from that table. The sample carries 140,000 to 150,000 clones, under 90% recorded once. This clone was counted once. V was pared by 3 bases and J by 7 bases, with 11 bases of the junction left unmatched. There are 15 residues in the CDR3. From germline, CDR1 is SGDLS and CDR2 YYNGEE. This receptor was identified in a human donor in a cohort sampled during active COVID-19. Sequenced input: peripheral blood. V is TRBV9 and J is TRBJ1-2, with 8 bases fitting TRBD1. This CDR3 reads CASSAQGAGGFGYTF. The CDR3 DNA reads TGTGCCAGCAGCGCCCAGGGGGCAGGGGGCTTTGGCTACACCTTC.